The 9 T cell receptor beta chains listed next were all sequenced from one sample in a study of T cell responses to AZD1222 COVID-19 vaccine (dated by TCRdb to the early 2020s). The time point label, read with the paper, signifies: about 28 days (+/-7) after the second vaccine dose. Library generation was performed with the immunoSEQ multiplex PCR assay. As stored in TCRdb, this immuneACCESS dataset retains in-frame rearrangements with V and J assigned. A fraction of the clones does not appear; measured against another copy, unresolved V genes explain less than half of the discrepancy, and the remainder lacks a known reason. The sample data list 75,000 to 95,000 clones, and approximately 89% of these were observed just once. The ten biggest clones cover 25% to 30% of the sample. This specimen was peripheral blood, taken 28 days after the second AZD1222 dose. These receptor sequences come from an adult who received the AZD1222 COVID-19 vaccine.

The chain links TRBV28 to TRBJ2-7, with a tentative D call TRBD2 (5 bases). The CDR3 length is 14 residues. Germline values: CDR1 MDHEN, CDR2 SYDVKM. V was cut by 3 bases and J by 4 bases, with 13 bases left in between. CDR3 DNA sequence: TGTGCCAGCAGTTTCGGAGGTGCTCAGTACGAGCAGTACTTC. Residues: CASSFGGAQYEQYF.

This clone was seen once. The chain carries TRBV29-1 and TRBJ1-5, with 8 bases lining up with TRBD1. The CDR3 extends over 13 amino acids. Germline lookup yields CDR1 SQVTM and CDR2 ANQGSEA. V trimming: 7 bases; J trimming: 7 bases; junction bases outside the gene matches: 9. The CDR3: CSATTGGFQPQHF. For the CDR3, the DNA is TGCAGCGCCACCACAGGGGGTTTCCAGCCCCAGCATTTT. Variable domain in full (rest from reference TRBV29-1 and TRBJ1-5): SAVISQKPSRDICQRGTSLTIQCQVDSQVTMMFWYRQQPGQSLTLIATANQGSEATYESGFVIDKFPISRPNLTFSTLTVSNMSPEDSSIYLCSATTGGFQPQHFGDGTRLSIL.

The J gene is TRBJ2-1, the V gene TRBV7-2; 13 bases align to TRBD2. The junction had 7 bases not matched to a gene; V was cut back by 5 bases and J by 6 bases. Germline lookup yields CDR1 SGHTA and CDR2 FQGNSA. The CDR3 loop spans 16 amino acids. CDR3 amino acids: CASSPRLAGGLNEQFF. The DNA of the CDR3 is TGTGCCAGCAGCCCCCGACTAGCGGGAGGTCTCAATGAGCAGTTCTTC.

This chain uses TRBV6-5 with TRBJ1-5, with 10 bases that match TRBD1. Germline V gives CDR1 MNHEY, CDR2 SVGAGI. This CDR3 has 15 amino acids. Trimming at V came to 4 bases and at J to 6 bases, leaving 6 bases not matched to a gene. The CDR3 here is CASSFGTGAAQPQHF. The CDR3 nucleotides are TGTGCCAGCAGTTTCGGGACAGGGGCTGCTCAGCCCCAGCATTTT.

J is TRBJ2-3 and V is TRBV24-1; 11 bases match TRBD2. The CDR3 sequence is 16 residues long. J was trimmed by 2 bases and V by 4 bases; bases with no gene match: 4. Germline V gives CDR1 KGHDR, CDR2 SFDVKD. Here the CDR3 DNA reads TGTGCCACCAGTGAACCGACTAGCGGGAACACAGATACGCAGTATTTT. It yields the protein CATSEPTSGNTDTQYF.

The gene calls are TRBV9 and TRBJ2-1; unclear D gene. V was pared by 0 bases and J by 5 bases, with 12 bases between. This CDR3 contains 15 residues. The germline CDR1 and CDR2 sequences are SGDLS and YYNGEE. CDR3 sequence reads: CASSVGASTHNEQFF. The CDR3 DNA sequence: TGTGCCAGCAGCGTAGGAGCCTCGACCCACAATGAGCAGTTCTTC.

The CDR3 DNA is TGCGCCAGCAGCCACGGCCGGACAGTGAACACTGAAGCTTTCTTT. Its translation: CASSHGRTVNTEAFF. The chain has TRBV5-1 and TRBJ1-1, with D possibly being TRBD1 (6 bases). The CDR3 runs 15 residues. Trimming took off 4 bases at V and 0 bases at J, with 13 bases between the two ends. CDR1 is SGHRS and CDR2 is YFSETQ in the germline V gene.

The V call is TRBV7-9, the J call TRBJ2-5; D perhaps matches TRBD1 (6 bases). Between the trimmed V and J ends, which lost 3 bases and 3 bases, there was a span of 11 bases. This CDR3 has 14 amino acids. Looked up from germline, CDR1 is SEHNR and CDR2 is FQNEAQ (reference sequence). The CDR3 DNA reads as TGTGCCAGCAGCTTCGGACAGCTAAAAGAGACCCAGTACTTC. Translating it yields CASSFGQLKETQYF. Filled out from reference TRBV7-9 and TRBJ2-5, the complete variable domain reads DTGVSQNPRHKITKRGQNVTFRCDPISEHNRLYWYRQTLGQGPEFLTYFQNEAQLEKSRLLSDRFSAERPKGSFSTLEIQRTEQGDSAMYLCASSFGQLKETQYFGPGTRLLVL.

This clone has just one count. The chain is built from TRBV28 and TRBJ1-2; unclear D gene. V lost 7 bases and J 2 bases, leaving 11 bases between the germline ends. The CDR3 has 13 residues. Germline V gene lookup returns CDR1 MDHEN and CDR2 SYDVKM. The DNA for the CDR3 is TGTGCCAGCAAATCGGGTCCGAACTATGGCTACACCTTC. Its translation: CASKSGPNYGYTF.